This is a list of T cell receptor beta chains from one sample in a study of naive and memory T cell subsets. Via MiXCR, TCRdb re-called the UMI-ligation and nested PCR reads, giving one row per CDR3 protein. Here the sample spans about 37,000 distinct CDR3 sequences, 9.5% to 11% being singletons. This material consisted of skin, taken from a tuberculin skin test site. The receptors come from an adult in good health. The CDR3 runs from the conserved cysteine through the conserved F or W. Fields, in order: clone size, V gene, D gene, J gene, CDR3 DNA, CDR3 protein. D genes are given only for firm matches. Only some rows state a clone size, as once, few, many or a class for expanded clones.

many,TRBV29-1,TRBD1,TRBJ2-3,TGCAGCGTTGGCGGCAGGGGGCGAGGCACAGATACGCAGTATTTT,CSVGGRGRGTDTQYF
many,TRBV20-1,.,TRBJ2-3,TGCAGTGCTAGTAGGTGGGAGCGTGCAGATACGCAGTATTTT,CSASRWERADTQYF
few,TRBV7-2,TRBD1,TRBJ2-1,TGTGCCAGCAGCTTACGAGGGGGCTATGGTGAGCAGTTCTTC,CASSLRGGYGEQFF
once,TRBV29-1,.,TRBJ2-1,TGCAGCGTTGCTACGGGAGACCACAATGAGCAGTTCTTC,CSVATGDHNEQFF
few,TRBV9,.,TRBJ2-5,TGTGCCAGCAGCGGCCACAGCGGTGGCCAAGAGACCCAGTACTTC,CASSGHSGGQETQYF
many,TRBV19,TRBD1,TRBJ1-5,TGTGCCAGTAAGACAGGGAGGGATCAGCCCCAGCATTTT,CASKTGRDQPQHF
.,TRBV28,.,TRBJ2-4,TGTGCCAGCATTGACAGGGCCAAAAACATTCAGTACTTC,CASIDRAKNIQYF
many,TRBV29-1,TRBD1,TRBJ2-7,TGCAGCGTTGTTTCCGGGACAGGTTCCTACGAGCAGTACTTC,CSVVSGTGSYEQYF
.,TRBV15,.,TRBJ2-2,TGTGCCACCAGCAGAGATGGGGCTTACACCGGGGAGCTGTTTTTT,CATSRDGAYTGELFF
few,TRBV4-1,.,TRBJ1-2,TGCGCCAGCAGCCAAGATACAGGGTCTGACTATGGCTACACCTTC,CASSQDTGSDYGYTF
many,TRBV11-2,.,TRBJ2-4,TGTGCCAGCAGCTTAGATCCGGCAGGGGACATTCAGTACTTC,CASSLDPAGDIQYF
.,TRBV6-5,.,TRBJ2-1,TGTGCCAGCAGTCCGGCGATTCCCTACAATGAGCAGTTCTTC,CASSPAIPYNEQFF
many,TRBV20-1,.,TRBJ2-3,TGCAGTGCTCGGGACTCGGCCTTCACAGATACGCAGTATTTT,CSARDSAFTDTQYF
many,TRBV7-9,.,TRBJ1-6,TGTGCCAGCAGTACCAGGGAGGGGAGTGCCCTCCACTTT,CASSTREGSALHF
many,TRBV27,TRBD2,TRBJ2-1,TGTGCCAGCAGTCCCGGGACTACCAATGAGCAGTTCTTC,CASSPGTTNEQFF
many,TRBV7-6,.,TRBJ2-2,TGTGCCAGCAGGGAGGGTCCCACCGGGGAGCTGTTTTTT,CASREGPTGELFF
.,TRBV6-1,TRBD1,TRBJ2-5,TGTGCCAGCAGTCTACGGACAGGGGTGAGAGAGACCCAGTACTTC,CASSLRTGVRETQYF
.,TRBV2,.,TRBJ2-5,TGTGCCAGCAGTGAGGACTTGCAAGAGACCCAGTACTTC,CASSEDLQETQYF
.,TRBV19,TRBD1,TRBJ1-5,TGTGCCAGTAGTATAGGACAGGGCAGGGCAAATCAGCCCCAGCATTTT,CASSIGQGRANQPQHF
.,TRBV6-2/TRBV6-3,.,TRBJ2-1,TGTGCCAGCAGGGAGAACAATGAGCAGTTCTTC,CASRENNEQFF
many,TRBV11-1,TRBD2,TRBJ2-1,TGTGCCAGCAGCCAACTAGCGGGAGGGTTTAATGAGCAGTTCTTC,CASSQLAGGFNEQFF
.,TRBV29-1,.,TRBJ1-5,TGCAGCGTTGGACGTGGCAATCAGCCCCAGCATTTT,CSVGRGNQPQHF
.,TRBV12-3/TRBV12-4,TRBD1,TRBJ2-7,TGTGCCAGCAGTCGACAGGGCAACTACGAGCAGTACTTC,CASSRQGNYEQYF
medium-sized,TRBV12-3/TRBV12-4,.,TRBJ1-6,TGTGCCAGCAGCTACGGACAGTCCGGAGGGCCCCTCCACTTT,CASSYGQSGGPLHF
.,TRBV7-9,.,TRBJ2-5,TGTGCCAGCAGCTTATCTGGAGAGACCCAGTACTTC,CASSLSGETQYF
.,TRBV3-1,.,TRBJ2-7,TGTGCCAGCAGCCACGGACACCCAGGCGAGCAGTACTTC,CASSHGHPGEQYF
few,TRBV28,TRBD2,TRBJ2-3,TGTGCCAGCAGTTGGGGGGGGAGCACAGATACGCAGTATTTT,CASSWGGSTDTQYF
many,TRBV7-6,.,TRBJ2-1,TGTGCCAGCAGCTTACAGGAGGGCCGTTCCTATGAGCAGTTCTTC,CASSLQEGRSYEQFF
medium-sized,TRBV6-6,.,TRBJ2-1,TGTGCCAGCAGCCTCCCATCTACAGTTTACAATGAGCAGTTCTTC,CASSLPSTVYNEQFF
.,TRBV12-3/TRBV12-4,.,TRBJ1-1,TGTGCCAGCAGTCCCCTTGAGTACACTGAAGCTTTCTTT,CASSPLEYTEAFF
many,TRBV29-1,.,TRBJ2-2,TGCAGCGTGAACGGCCAAGGGGAGCTGTTTTTT,CSVNGQGELFF
many,TRBV5-1,.,TRBJ2-3,TGCGCCAGCAGCGGTATGACCCTCACAGATACGCAGTATTTT,CASSGMTLTDTQYF
many,TRBV11-2,.,TRBJ2-1,TGTGCCAGCAGTAACAGGGCCCTCAACCAGTTCTTC,CASSNRALNQFF
.,TRBV28,.,TRBJ2-7,TGTGCCAGCAGTTTGTGGTCAGGGGTTAAGTACGAGCAGTACTTC,CASSLWSGVKYEQYF
.,TRBV19,.,TRBJ2-6,TGTGCCAGTAGTTCTGGGGTCTCTGGGGCCAACGTCCTGACTTTC,CASSSGVSGANVLTF
many,TRBV29-1,.,TRBJ1-4,TGCAGCGTTGAAGGTGTGAATGAAAAACTGTTTTTT,CSVEGVNEKLFF
.,TRBV19,.,TRBJ2-3,TGTGCCAGTAGTCACAGGTTAACCTTCACAGATACGCAGTATTTT,CASSHRLTFTDTQYF
.,TRBV20-1,.,TRBJ2-1,TGCAGTGCTAGAGACCCCAGGAGGGCCATTCGGGATGAGCAGTTCTTC,CSARDPRRAIRDEQFF
many,TRBV19,TRBD1,TRBJ2-1,TGTGCCAGTAGTGACAAGGACAGGGGGTCTCACAATGAGCAGTTCTTC,CASSDKDRGSHNEQFF
few,TRBV5-6,.,TRBJ1-4,TGTGCCAGCAGCCTACGTCGGGGGATCAAGGAAAAACTGTTTTTT,CASSLRRGIKEKLFF
few,TRBV19,.,TRBJ2-3,TGTGCCAGTAGACAGAGCGGTGATACGCAGTATTTT,CASRQSGDTQYF